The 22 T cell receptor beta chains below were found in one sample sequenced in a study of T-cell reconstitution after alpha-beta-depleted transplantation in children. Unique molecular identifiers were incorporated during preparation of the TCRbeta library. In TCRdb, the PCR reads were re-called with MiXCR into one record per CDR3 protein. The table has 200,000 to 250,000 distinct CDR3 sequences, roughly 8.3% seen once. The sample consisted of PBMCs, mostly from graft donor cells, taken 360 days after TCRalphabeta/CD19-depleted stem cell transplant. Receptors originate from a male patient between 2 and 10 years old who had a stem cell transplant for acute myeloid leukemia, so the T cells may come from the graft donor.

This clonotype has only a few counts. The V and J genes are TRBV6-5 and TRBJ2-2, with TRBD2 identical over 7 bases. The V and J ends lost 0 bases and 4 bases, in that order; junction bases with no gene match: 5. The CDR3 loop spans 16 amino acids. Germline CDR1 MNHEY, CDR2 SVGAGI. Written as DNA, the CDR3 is TGTGCCAGCAGTTACTCGAGGCCGGGGGGCACCGGGGAGCTGTTTTTT. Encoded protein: CASSYSRPGGTGELFF.

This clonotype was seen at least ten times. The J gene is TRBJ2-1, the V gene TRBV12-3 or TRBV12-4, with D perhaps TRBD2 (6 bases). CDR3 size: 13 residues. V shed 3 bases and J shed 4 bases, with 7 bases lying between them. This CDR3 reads CASSFGLYNEQFF. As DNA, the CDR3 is TGTGCCAGCAGTTTTGGACTATACAATGAGCAGTTCTTC.

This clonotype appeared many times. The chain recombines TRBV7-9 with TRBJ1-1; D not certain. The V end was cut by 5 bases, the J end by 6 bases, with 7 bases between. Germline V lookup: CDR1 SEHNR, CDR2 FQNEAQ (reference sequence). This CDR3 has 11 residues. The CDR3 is CASSPRSEAFF. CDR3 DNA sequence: TGTGCCAGCAGCCCCCGGTCTGAAGCTTTCTTT.

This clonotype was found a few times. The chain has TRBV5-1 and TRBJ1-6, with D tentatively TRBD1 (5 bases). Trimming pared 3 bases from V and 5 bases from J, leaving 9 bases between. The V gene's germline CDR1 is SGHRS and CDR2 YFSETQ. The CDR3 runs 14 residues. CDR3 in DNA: TGCGCCAGCAGCTATGGGACCGATAATTCACCCCTCCACTTT. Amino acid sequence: CASSYGTDNSPLHF.

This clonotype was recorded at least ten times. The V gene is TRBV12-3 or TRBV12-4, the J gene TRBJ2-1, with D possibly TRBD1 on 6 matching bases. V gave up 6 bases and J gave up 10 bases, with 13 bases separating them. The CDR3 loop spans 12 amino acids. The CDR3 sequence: CASRTGNQEQFF. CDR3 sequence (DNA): TGTGCCAGCAGAACAGGGAATCAGGAGCAGTTCTTC.

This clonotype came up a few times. CDR3 coding DNA: TGTGCCAGCAGCCCGGGACTAGCAAGAACAGATACGCAGTATTTT. Protein product: CASSPGLARTDTQYF. The chain has TRBV3-1 and TRBJ2-3; 9 bases are shared with TRBD2. The V and J ends lost 4 bases and 3 bases, in that order; junction bases with no gene match: 5. Looked up from germline, CDR1 is LGHDT and CDR2 is YNNKEL (reference sequence). This CDR3 contains 15 residues.

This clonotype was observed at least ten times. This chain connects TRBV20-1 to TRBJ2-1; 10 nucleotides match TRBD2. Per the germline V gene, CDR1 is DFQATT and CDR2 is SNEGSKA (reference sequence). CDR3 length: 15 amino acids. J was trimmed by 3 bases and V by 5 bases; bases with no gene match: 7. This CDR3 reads CSASSSGGDYNEQFF. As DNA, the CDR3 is TGCAGTGCTTCCTCTAGCGGGGGAGACTACAATGAGCAGTTCTTC.

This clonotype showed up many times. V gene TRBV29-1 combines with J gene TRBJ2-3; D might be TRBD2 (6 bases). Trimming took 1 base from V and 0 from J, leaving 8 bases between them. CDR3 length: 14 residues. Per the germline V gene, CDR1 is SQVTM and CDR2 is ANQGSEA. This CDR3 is CSVEVEGSTDTQYF. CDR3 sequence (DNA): TGCAGCGTTGAAGTGGAGGGGAGCACAGATACGCAGTATTTT.

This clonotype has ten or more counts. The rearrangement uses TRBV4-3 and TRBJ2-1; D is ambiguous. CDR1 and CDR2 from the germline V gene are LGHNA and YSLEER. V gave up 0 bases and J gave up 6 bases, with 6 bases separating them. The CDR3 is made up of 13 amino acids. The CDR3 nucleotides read TGCGCCAGCAGCCAAGAGGTAATCAATGAGCAGTTCTTC. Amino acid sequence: CASSQEVINEQFF.

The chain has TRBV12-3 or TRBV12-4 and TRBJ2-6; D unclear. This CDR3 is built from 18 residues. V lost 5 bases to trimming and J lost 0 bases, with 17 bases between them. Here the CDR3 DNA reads TGTGCCAGCAGTCCGCCGCCGGGCCGCAACTCTGGGGCCAACGTCCTGACTTTC. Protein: CASSPPPGRNSGANVLTF.

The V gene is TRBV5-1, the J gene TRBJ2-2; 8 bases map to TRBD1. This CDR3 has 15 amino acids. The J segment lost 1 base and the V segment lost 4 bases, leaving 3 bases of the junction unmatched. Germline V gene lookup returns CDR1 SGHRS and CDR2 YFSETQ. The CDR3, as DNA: TGCGCCAGCAGCATCGACAGGGGGAACACCGGGGAGCTGTTTTTT. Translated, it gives CASSIDRGNTGELFF.

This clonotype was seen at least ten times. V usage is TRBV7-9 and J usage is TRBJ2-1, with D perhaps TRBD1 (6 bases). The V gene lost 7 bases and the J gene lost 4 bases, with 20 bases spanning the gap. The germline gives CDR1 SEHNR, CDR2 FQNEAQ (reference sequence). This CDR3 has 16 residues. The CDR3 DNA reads TGTGCCAGCACCACTGTGGGCAGGGGTACGTACAATGAGCAGTTCTTC. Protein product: CASTTVGRGTYNEQFF.

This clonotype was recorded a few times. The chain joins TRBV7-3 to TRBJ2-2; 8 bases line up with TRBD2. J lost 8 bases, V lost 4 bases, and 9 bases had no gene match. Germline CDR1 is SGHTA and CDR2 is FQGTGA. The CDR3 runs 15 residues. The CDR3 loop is CASSSAGGYRGELFF. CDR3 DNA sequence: TGTGCCAGCAGCTCCGCGGGGGGTTACAGGGGGGAGCTGTTTTTT. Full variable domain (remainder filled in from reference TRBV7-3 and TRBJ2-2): GAGVSQTPSNKVTEKGKYVELRCDPISGHTALYWYRQSLGQGPEFLIYFQGTGAADDSGLPNDRFFAVRPEGSVSTLKIQRTERGDSAVYLCASSSAGGYRGELFFGEGSRLTVL.

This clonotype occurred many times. DNA for the CDR3: TGTGCCAGCAGCGTAGAGGCCAGGAGCTACGAGCAGTACGTC. It specifies CASSVEARSYEQYV. V and J are TRBV9 and TRBJ2-7; D is undetermined. Germline V gene lookup returns CDR1 SGDLS and CDR2 YYNGEE. V shed 0 bases and J shed 3 bases, with 10 bases lying between them. CDR3 size: 14 residues.

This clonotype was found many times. This CDR3 is CSAQRELPYEQYF. In DNA form, the CDR3 reads TGCAGTGCTCAGCGGGAACTCCCCTACGAGCAGTACTTC. V is TRBV20-1 and J is TRBJ2-7, with 7 bases fitting TRBD2. Germline trimming cut 5 bases from V and 2 bases from J; bases unmatched to any gene: 6. CDR3 length: 13 residues. Germline CDR1 DFQATT, CDR2 SNEGSKA (reference sequence).

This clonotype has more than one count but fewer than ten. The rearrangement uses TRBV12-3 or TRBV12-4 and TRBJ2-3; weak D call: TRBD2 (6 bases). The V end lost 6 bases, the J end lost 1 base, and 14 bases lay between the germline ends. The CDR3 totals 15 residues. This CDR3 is CASSRLGVGTDTQYF. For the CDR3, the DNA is TGTGCCAGCAGCCGACTAGGGGTGGGCACAGATACGCAGTATTTT.

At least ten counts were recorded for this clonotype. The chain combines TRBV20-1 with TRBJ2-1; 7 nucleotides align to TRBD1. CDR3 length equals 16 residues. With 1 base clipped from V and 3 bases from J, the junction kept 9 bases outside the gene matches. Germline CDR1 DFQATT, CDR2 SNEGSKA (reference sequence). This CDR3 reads CSARVATGLHYNEQFF. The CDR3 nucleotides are TGCAGTGCTAGAGTCGCGACAGGGTTGCACTACAATGAGCAGTTCTTC.

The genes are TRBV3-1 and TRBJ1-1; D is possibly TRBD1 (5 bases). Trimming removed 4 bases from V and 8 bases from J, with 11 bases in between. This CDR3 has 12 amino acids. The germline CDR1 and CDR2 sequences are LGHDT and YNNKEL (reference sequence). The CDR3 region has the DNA TGTGCCAGCAGCCTAGGACACGCAGAAGCTTTCTTT. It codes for CASSLGHAEAFF.

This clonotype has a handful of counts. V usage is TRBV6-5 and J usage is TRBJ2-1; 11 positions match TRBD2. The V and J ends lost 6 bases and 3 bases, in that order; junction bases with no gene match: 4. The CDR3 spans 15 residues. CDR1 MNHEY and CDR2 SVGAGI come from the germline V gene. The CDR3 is CASRSTSGNYNEQFF. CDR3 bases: TGTGCCAGCAGATCGACTAGCGGGAACTACAATGAGCAGTTCTTC.

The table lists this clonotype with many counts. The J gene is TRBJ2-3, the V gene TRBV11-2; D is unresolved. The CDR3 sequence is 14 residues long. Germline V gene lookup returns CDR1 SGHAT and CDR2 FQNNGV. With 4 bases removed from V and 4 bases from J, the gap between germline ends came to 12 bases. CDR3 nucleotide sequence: TGTGCCAGCAGCTCATCGTCGAAGGCAGATACGCAGTATTTT. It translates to CASSSSSKADTQYF.

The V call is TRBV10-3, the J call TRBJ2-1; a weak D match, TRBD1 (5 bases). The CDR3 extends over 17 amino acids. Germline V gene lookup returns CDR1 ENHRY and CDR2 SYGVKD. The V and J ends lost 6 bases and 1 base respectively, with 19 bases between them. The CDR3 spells CAISPHTGLGSYNEQFF. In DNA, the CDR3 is TGTGCCATCAGCCCCCACACAGGCCTTGGTTCCTACAATGAGCAGTTCTTC.

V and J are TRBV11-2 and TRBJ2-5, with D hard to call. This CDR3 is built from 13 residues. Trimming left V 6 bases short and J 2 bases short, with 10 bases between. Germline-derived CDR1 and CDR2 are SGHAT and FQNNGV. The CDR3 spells CASSNARQETQYF. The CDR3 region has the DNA TGTGCCAGCAGTAACGCTAGACAAGAGACCCAGTACTTC.